This T cell receptor beta chain came from a study of blood T cell repertoires in COVID-19. Sequencing was performed with immunoSEQ multiplex PCR; in TCRdb, only in-frame clones are kept and a portion is missing. The sample yields hundreds of thousands of clones, about 86% seen once. This clone was detected ten times or more. This CDR3 spans 15 amino acids. Trimming took off 4 bases at V and 0 bases at J, with 11 bases between the two ends. The germline V gene has CDR1 SGHNT and CDR2 YYREEE (reference sequence). The TCR was taken from a woman aged 25 to 39 who had recovered from COVID-19. The sample consisted of peripheral blood. V usage is TRBV5-4 and J usage is TRBJ1-3; D might be TRBD1 (5 bases). CDR3 nucleotides: TGTGCCAGCAGCCGGGGCGGGGGCTCTGGAAACACCATATATTTT. Its translation is CASSRGGGSGNTIYF.